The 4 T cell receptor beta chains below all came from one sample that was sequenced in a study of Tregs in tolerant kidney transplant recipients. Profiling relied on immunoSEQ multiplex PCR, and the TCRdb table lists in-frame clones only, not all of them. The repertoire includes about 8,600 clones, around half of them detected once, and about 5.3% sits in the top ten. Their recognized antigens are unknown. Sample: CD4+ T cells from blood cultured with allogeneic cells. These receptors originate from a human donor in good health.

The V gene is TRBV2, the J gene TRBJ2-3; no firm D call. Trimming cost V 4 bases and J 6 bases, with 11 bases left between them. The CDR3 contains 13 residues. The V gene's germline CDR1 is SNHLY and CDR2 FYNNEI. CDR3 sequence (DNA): TGTGCCAGCAGTGGCGCCCCCGCGGATACGCAGTATTTT. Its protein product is CASSGAPADTQYF.

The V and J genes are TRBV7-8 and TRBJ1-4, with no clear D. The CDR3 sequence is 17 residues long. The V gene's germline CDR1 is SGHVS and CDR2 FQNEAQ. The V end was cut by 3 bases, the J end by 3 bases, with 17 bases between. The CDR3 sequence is CASSLRGRRLANEKLFF. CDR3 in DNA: TGTGCCAGCAGCTTGCGGGGTCGGCGTTTGGCTAATGAAAAACTGTTTTTT. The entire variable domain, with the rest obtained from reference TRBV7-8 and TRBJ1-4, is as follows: GAGVSQSPRYKVAKRGQDVALRCDPISGHVSLFWYQQALGQGPEFLTYFQNEAQLDKSGLPSDRFFAERPEGSVSTLKIQRTQQEDSAVYLCASSLRGRRLANEKLFFGSGTQLSVL.

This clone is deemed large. Written as DNA, the CDR3 is TGTGCCAGCAGCTTAAGGCCCACTGAAGCTTTCTTT. Protein: CASSLRPTEAFF. The chain couples TRBV28 to TRBJ1-1; D is ambiguous. V gave up 6 bases and J gave up 4 bases, with 9 bases separating them. The CDR3 length is 12 residues. Germline CDR1 is MDHEN and CDR2 is SYDVKM.

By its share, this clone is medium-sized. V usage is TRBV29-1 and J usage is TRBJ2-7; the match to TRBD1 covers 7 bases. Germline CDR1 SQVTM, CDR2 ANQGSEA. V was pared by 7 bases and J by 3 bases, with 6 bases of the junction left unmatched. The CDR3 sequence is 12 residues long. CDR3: CSGRDSDYEQYF. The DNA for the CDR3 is TGCAGCGGAAGGGACAGCGACTACGAGCAGTACTTC.